This TCR beta chain was identified in a study of blood T cell repertoires in COVID-19. Study overall: Samples taken during acute and convalescent COVID-19 were collected in the United States, Italy and Spain.

This clone has just one count. Original processing notes: From reference gene primer amplification, estimates of nucleated cell counts were derived. Profiling relied on immunoSEQ multiplex PCR, and the TCRdb table lists in-frame clones only, not all of them. V, J and clone size reflect that table, while D and trimming were determined from the DNA. The repertoire holds about 150,000 clones, 85% seen once, with nearly 3% in the top ten. CDR1 LGHNT and CDR2 FRNRAP come from the germline V gene. The CDR3 contains 12 residues. The germline V and J ends were trimmed by 1 base and 8 bases, with 8 bases remaining between them.

Material for sequencing was peripheral blood. This sequence was found in a woman between 35 and 50 years old with active or convalescent COVID-19. The rearrangement uses TRBV12-5 and TRBJ1-1; D possibly corresponds to TRBD1 (5 bases). CDR3 sequence: CASGLADSEAFF. DNA for the CDR3: TGTGCTAGTGGTTTGGCCGACAGCGAAGCTTTCTTT.